The rows below give T cell receptor beta chains drawn from one sample of a study of T cell responses to AZD1222 COVID-19 vaccine. Sequencing used immunoSEQ multiplex PCR; TCRdb keeps in-frame clones, though not all of them. The sample contains more than 85,000 clones, approximately 90% of which appear only once. The starting material was peripheral blood, obtained on day 0 of AZD1222 vaccination. All receptors derive from an adult in good health. The CDR3 runs from the conserved cysteine through the conserved F or W. A D gene is named only where the DNA matches it firmly. Some rows have no size entry. The others give once, few or many, or a class for an expanded clone.

j_call | clone_size | d_call | v_call | cdr3_aa | cdr3_nt
TRBJ1-5 | few | TRBD1 | TRBV2 | CASKRRQGAGSNQPQHF | TGTGCCAGCAAGAGGAGACAGGGGGCTGGTAGCAATCAGCCCCAGCATTTT
TRBJ1-4 | - | - | TRBV27 | CASSFLHQGGKLFF | TGTGCCAGCAGTTTCCTTCATCAGGGTGGGAAACTGTTTTTT
TRBJ1-2 | - | TRBD1 | TRBV14 | CASSPTGAGGRYGYTF | TGTGCCAGCAGCCCAACCGGGGCAGGGGGCCGCTATGGCTACACCTTC
TRBJ1-5 | - | TRBD1 | TRBV30 | CAWSSTGNQPQHF | TGTGCCTGGAGCTCGACAGGGAATCAGCCCCAGCATTTT
TRBJ2-5 | - | - | TRBV18 | CASSPRRSQETQYF | TGTGCCAGCTCACCGCGTAGAAGCCAAGAGACCCAGTACTTC
TRBJ2-7 | - | - | TRBV28 | CASSSLGTEGYF | TGTGCCAGCAGTAGTTTAGGGACGGAAGGGTACTTC
TRBJ2-5 | once | TRBD1 | TRBV10-3 | CAISEFGQGVGETQYF | TGTGCCATCAGTGAGTTCGGACAGGGTGTTGGCGAGACCCAGTACTTC
TRBJ2-3 | - | - | TRBV6-5 | CASSSRRTTDTQYF | TGTGCCAGCAGTTCAAGGAGGACCACAGATACGCAGTATTTT
TRBJ1-5 | - | - | TRBV6-2/TRBV6-3 | CASSAGTATNQPQHF | TGTGCCAGCAGTGCCGGGACGGCCACCAATCAGCCCCAGCATTTT
TRBJ1-1 | - | TRBD1 | TRBV7-8 | CASSPWTGRTEAFF | TGTGCCAGCAGCCCCTGGACAGGGAGAACTGAAGCTTTCTTT
TRBJ2-1 | - | - | TRBV18 | CASSPLGGGRSFF | TGTGCCAGCTCACCATTGGGGGGGGGCCGAAGTTTCTTC
TRBJ2-7 | - | - | TRBV19 | CASSIQVSYEQYF | TGTGCCAGTAGTATACAAGTCTCCTACGAGCAGTACTTC
TRBJ2-1 | once | - | TRBV5-1 | CASSLAVWGPDNEQFF | TGCGCCAGCAGCTTGGCCGTATGGGGGCCCGACAATGAGCAGTTCTTC
TRBJ1-2 | - | - | TRBV6-2/TRBV6-3 | CASSCRIPYGGEGDCGYTF | TGTGCCAGCAGTTGTCGAATACCTTACGGGGGCGAAGGGGATTGTGGCTACACCTTC
TRBJ1-2 | - | - | TRBV18 | CASSPSQGNDRGYTF | TGTGCCAGCTCACCAAGTCAGGGGAATGATAGAGGCTACACCTTC
TRBJ1-1 | - | TRBD1 | TRBV14 | CASMGQGASNTEAFF | TGTGCCAGCATGGGACAGGGGGCGTCAAACACTGAAGCTTTCTTT
TRBJ2-1 | - | TRBD2 | TRBV4-1 | CASSQSGGRISEQFF | TGCGCCAGCAGCCAGTCGGGAGGGAGGATCAGTGAGCAGTTCTTC
TRBJ2-1 | - | - | TRBV20-1 | CSATEGGSEQFF | TGCAGTGCTACTGAAGGGGGGAGTGAGCAGTTCTTC
TRBJ2-3 | - | - | TRBV24-1 | CATSSGSTDTQYF | TGTGCCACCAGTTCTGGCAGCACAGATACGCAGTATTTT
TRBJ1-6 | - | TRBD1 | TRBV28 | CASGDRAFSHNSPLHF | TGTGCCAGCGGCGACAGGGCTTTCAGCCATAATTCACCCCTCCACTTT
TRBJ2-2 | - | - | TRBV5-1 | CASSLNQGTNTGELFF | TGCGCCAGCAGCTTGAACCAGGGTACGAACACCGGGGAGCTGTTTTTT
TRBJ1-1 | few | TRBD1 | TRBV19 | CASSSGTGSSAFF | TGTGCCAGTAGCTCCGGGACAGGGTCGTCTGCTTTCTTT
TRBJ2-2 | - | - | TRBV30 | CAWSVKLANTGELFF | TGTGCCTGGAGTGTAAAACTAGCCAACACCGGGGAGCTGTTTTTT
TRBJ1-2 | - | - | TRBV5-1 | CASSLGDSNYGYTF | TGCGCCAGCAGCTTAGGGGATTCTAACTATGGCTACACCTTC
TRBJ2-3 | - | TRBD2 | TRBV7-9 | CASSLLGGVSTDTQYF | TGTGCCAGCAGCTTGCTTGGGGGGGTTAGCACAGATACGCAGTATTTT
TRBJ1-2 | - | - | TRBV29-1 | CSVVGEVGYGYTF | TGCAGCGTTGTCGGGGAGGTAGGCTATGGCTACACCTTC
TRBJ2-7 | - | TRBD1 | TRBV28 | CASSSTGGGYEQYF | TGTGCCAGCAGTTCGACAGGGGGCGGCTACGAGCAGTACTTC
TRBJ2-1 | - | - | TRBV6-5 | CASSYSTQGNEQFF | TGTGCCAGCAGTTACAGTACCCAGGGCAATGAGCAGTTCTTC